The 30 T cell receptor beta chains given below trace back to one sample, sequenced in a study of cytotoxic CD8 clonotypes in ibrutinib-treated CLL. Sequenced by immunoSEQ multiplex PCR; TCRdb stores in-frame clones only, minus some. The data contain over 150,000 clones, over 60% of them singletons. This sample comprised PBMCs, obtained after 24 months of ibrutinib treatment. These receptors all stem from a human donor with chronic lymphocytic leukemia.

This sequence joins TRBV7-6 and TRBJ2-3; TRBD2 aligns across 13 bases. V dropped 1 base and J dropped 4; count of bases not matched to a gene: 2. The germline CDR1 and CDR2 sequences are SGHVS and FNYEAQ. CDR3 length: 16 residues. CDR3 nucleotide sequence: TGTGCCAGCAGCTTAGGGACTAGCGGGAGTGCAGATACGCAGTATTTT. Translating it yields CASSLGTSGSADTQYF.

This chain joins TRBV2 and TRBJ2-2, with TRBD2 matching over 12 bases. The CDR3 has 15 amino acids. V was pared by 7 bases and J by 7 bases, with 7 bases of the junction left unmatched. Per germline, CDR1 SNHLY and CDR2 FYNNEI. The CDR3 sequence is CASTSGRASVGELFF. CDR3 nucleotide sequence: TGTGCCAGCACTAGCGGGAGGGCCTCAGTCGGGGAGCTGTTTTTT.

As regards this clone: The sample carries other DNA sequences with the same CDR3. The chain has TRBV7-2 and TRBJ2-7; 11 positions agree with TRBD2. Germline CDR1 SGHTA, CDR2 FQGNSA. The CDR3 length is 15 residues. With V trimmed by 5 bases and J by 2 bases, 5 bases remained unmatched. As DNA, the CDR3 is TGTGCCAGCAGCCCCGGGACTAGCGGACCCTACGAGCAGTACTTC. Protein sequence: CASSPGTSGPYEQYF.

This CDR3 is CASSLDPLINTEAFF. For the CDR3, the DNA is TGCGCCAGCAGCTTGGACCCTTTAATTAACACTGAAGCTTTCTTT. This sequence joins TRBV5-1 and TRBJ1-1; D not certain. The CDR3 loop spans 15 amino acids. Looked up from germline, CDR1 is SGHRS and CDR2 is YFSETQ. V gave up 0 bases and J gave up 2 bases, with 11 bases separating them.

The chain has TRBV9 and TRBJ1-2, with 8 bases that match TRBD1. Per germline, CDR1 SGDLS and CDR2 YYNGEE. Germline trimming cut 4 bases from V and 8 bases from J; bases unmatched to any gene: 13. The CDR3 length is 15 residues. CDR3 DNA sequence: TGTGCCAGCAGCCCCCACCTCGGGACAGGTACGGGCTACACCTTC. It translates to CASSPHLGTGTGYTF. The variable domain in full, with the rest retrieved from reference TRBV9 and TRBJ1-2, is DSGVTQTPKHLITATGQRVTLRCSPRSGDLSVYWYQQSLDQGLQFLIQYYNGEERAKGNILERFSAQQFPDLHSELNLSSLELGDSALYFCASSPHLGTGTGYTFGSGTRLTVV.

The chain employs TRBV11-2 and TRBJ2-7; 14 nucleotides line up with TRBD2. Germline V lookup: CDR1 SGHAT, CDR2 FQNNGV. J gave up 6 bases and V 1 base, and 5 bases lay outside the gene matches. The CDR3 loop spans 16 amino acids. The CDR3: CASSLGLAGGLAEQYF. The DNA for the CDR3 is TGTGCCAGCAGCTTAGGACTAGCGGGAGGGTTGGCCGAGCAGTACTTC.

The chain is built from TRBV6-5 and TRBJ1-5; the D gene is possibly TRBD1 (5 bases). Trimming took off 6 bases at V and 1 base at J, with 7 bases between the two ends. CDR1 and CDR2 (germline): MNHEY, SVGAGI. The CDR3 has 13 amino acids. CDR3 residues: CASRDRSNQPQHF. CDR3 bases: TGTGCCAGCAGAGACAGAAGCAATCAGCCCCAGCATTTT.

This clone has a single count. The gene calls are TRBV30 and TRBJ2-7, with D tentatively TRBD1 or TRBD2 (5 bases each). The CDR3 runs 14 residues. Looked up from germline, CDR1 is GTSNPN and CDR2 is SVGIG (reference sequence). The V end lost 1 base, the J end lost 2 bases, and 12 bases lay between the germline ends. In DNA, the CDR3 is TGTGCCTGGAGTGCCGGGACGGAGACCTACGAGCAGTACTTC. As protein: CAWSAGTETYEQYF. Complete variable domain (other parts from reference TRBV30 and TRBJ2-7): SQTIHQWPATLVQPVGSPLSLECTVEGTSNPNLYWYRQAAGRGLQLLFYSVGIGQISSEVPQNLSASRPQDRQFILSSKKLLLSDSGFYLCAWSAGTETYEQYFGPGTRLTVT.

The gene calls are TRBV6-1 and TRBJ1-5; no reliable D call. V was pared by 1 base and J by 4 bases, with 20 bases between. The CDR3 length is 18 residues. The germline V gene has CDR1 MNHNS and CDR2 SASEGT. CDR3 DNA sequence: TGTGCCAGCAGTGAAGTTTCCCATCGTCTTGTTGGAAATCAGCCCCAGCATTTT. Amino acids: CASSEVSHRLVGNQPQHF.

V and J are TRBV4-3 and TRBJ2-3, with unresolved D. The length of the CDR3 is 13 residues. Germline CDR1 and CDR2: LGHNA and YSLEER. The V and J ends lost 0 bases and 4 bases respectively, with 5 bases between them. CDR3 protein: CASSQDWADTQYF. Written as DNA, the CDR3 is TGCGCCAGCAGCCAAGACTGGGCAGATACGCAGTATTTT.

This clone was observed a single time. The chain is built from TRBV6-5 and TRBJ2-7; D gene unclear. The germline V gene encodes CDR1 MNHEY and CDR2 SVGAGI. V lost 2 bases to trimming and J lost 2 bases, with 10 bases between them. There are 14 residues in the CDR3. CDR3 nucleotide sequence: TGTGCCAGCAGTTACGCGGACGCCGCCTACGAGCAGTACTTC. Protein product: CASSYADAAYEQYF.

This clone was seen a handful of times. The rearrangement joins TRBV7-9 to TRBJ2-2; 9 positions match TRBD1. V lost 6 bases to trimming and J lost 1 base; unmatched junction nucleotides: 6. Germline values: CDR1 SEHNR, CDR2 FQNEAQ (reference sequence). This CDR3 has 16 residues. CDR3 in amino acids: CASREPGQGNTGELFF. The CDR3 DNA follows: TGTGCCAGCAGGGAACCGGGACAGGGGAACACCGGGGAGCTGTTTTTT.

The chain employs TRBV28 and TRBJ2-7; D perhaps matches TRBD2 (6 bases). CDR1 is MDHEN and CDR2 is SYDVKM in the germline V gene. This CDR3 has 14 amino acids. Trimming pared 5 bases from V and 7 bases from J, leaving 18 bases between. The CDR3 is CASSLREYSREQYF. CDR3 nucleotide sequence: TGTGCCAGCAGTCTACGGGAGTATTCGAGGGAGCAGTACTTC.

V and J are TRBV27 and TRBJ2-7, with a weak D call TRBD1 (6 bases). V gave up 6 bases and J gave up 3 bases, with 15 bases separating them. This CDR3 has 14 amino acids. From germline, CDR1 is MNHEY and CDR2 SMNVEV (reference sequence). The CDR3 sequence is CASSYLGQHYEQYF. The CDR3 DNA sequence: TGTGCCAGCAGCTATCTCGGACAGCACTACGAGCAGTACTTC.

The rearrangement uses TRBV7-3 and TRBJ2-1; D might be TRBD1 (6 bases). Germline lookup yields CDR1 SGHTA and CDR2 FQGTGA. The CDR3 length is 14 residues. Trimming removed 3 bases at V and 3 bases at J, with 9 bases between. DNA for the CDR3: TGTGCCAGCAGCTTTCAGGACAGCTACAATGAGCAGTTCTTC. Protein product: CASSFQDSYNEQFF.

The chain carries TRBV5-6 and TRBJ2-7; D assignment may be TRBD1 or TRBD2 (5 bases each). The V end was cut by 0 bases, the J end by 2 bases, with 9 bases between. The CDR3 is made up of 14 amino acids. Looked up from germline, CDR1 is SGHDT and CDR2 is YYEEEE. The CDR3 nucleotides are TGTGCCAGCAGCTTGGGTCTGGGGGCCTACGAGCAGTACTTC. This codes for CASSLGLGAYEQYF.

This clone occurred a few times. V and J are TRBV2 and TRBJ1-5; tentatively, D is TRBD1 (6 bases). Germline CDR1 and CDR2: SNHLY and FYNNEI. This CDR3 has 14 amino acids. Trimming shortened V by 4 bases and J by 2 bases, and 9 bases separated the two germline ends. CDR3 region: CASSGGGGNQPQHF. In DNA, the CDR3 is TGTGCCAGCAGTGGGGGGGGCGGCAATCAGCCCCAGCATTTT.

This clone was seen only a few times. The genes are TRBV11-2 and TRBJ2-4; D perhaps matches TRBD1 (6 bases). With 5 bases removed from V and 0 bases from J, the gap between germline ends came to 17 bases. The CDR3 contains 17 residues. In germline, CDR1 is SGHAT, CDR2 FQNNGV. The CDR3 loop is CASSNKGQRIAKNIQYF. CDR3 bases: TGTGCCAGCAGCAACAAAGGACAGAGAATAGCCAAAAACATTCAGTACTTC.

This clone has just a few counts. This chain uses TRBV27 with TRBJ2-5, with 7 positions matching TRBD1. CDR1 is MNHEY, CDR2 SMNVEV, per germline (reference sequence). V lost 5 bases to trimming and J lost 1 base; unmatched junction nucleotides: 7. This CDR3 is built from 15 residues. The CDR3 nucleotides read TGTGCCAGCAGTCCCGACGGGACAGTCCAAGAGACCCAGTACTTC. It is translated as CASSPDGTVQETQYF.

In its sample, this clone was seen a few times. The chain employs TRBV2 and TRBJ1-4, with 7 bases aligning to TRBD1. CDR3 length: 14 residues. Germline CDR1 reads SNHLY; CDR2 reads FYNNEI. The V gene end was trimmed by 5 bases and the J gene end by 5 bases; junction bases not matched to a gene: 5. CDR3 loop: CASSWDSYNEKLFF. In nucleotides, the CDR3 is TGTGCCAGCAGTTGGGACAGCTACAATGAAAAACTGTTTTTT.

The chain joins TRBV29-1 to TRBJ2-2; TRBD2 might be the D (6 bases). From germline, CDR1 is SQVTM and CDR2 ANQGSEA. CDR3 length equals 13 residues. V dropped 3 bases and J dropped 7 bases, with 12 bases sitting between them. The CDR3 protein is CSVDWGRSGELFF. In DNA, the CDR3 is TGCAGCGTTGATTGGGGGAGGAGCGGGGAGCTGTTTTTT.

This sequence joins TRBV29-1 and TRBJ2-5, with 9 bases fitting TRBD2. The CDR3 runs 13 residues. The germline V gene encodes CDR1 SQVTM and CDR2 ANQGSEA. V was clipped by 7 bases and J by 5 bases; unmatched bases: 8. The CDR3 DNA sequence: TGCAGCGGAACCGGGACTAGCCGGGAGACCCAGTACTTC. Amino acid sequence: CSGTGTSRETQYF.

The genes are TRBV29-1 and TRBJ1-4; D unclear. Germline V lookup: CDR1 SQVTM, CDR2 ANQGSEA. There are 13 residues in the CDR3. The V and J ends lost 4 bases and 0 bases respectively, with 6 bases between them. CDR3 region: CSVVSPTNEKLFF. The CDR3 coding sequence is TGCAGCGTTGTGTCACCAACTAATGAAAAACTGTTTTTT.

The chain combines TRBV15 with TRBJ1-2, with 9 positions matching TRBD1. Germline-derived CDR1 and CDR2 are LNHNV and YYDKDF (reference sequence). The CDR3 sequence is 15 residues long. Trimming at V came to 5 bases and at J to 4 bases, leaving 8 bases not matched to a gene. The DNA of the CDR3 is TGTGCCACCAGCCCGGGACAGGGCACCCTCTATGGCTACACCTTC. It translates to CATSPGQGTLYGYTF.

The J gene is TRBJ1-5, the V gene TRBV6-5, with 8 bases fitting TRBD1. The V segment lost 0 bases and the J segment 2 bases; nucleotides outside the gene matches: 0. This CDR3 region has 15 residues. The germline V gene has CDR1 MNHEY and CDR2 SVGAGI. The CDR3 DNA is TGTGCCAGCAGTTACTCGACAGGGGGCAATCAGCCCCAGCATTTT. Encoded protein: CASSYSTGGNQPQHF.

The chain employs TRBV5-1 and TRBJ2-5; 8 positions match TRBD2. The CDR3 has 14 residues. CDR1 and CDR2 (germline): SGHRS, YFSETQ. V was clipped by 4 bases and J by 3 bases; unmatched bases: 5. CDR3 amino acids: CASSVAGNKETQYF. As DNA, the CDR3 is TGCGCCAGCAGCGTAGCGGGAAACAAAGAGACCCAGTACTTC.

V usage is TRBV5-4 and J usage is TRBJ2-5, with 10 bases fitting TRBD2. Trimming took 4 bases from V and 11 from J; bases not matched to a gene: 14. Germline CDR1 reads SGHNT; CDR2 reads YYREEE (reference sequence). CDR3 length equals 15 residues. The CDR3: CASSPRPSGSREQYF. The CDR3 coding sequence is TGTGCCAGCAGCCCCCGGCCTAGCGGGAGTCGGGAGCAGTACTTC.

CDR3 amino acids: CASSLDLIQTQYF. Here the CDR3 DNA reads TGTGCCAGCAGTCTCGACCTAATTCAGACCCAGTACTTC. V is TRBV6-5 and J is TRBJ2-5; no clear D gene. The CDR3 spans 13 residues. Per the germline V gene, CDR1 is MNHEY and CDR2 is SVGAGI. V was cut by 5 bases and J by 6 bases, with 13 bases left in between.

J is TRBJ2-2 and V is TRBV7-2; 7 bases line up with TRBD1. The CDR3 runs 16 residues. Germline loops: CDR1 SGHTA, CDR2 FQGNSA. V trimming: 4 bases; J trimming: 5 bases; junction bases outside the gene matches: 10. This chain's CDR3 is CASSSPSDRDTGELFF. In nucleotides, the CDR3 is TGTGCCAGCAGCTCTCCCAGCGACAGGGATACCGGGGAGCTGTTTTTT.

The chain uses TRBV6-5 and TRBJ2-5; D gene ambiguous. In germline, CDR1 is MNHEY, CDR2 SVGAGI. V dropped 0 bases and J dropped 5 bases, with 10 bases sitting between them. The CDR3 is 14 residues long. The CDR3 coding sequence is TGTGCCAGCAGTTACTCTTGGGCGTCGGAGACCCAGTACTTC. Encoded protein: CASSYSWASETQYF.